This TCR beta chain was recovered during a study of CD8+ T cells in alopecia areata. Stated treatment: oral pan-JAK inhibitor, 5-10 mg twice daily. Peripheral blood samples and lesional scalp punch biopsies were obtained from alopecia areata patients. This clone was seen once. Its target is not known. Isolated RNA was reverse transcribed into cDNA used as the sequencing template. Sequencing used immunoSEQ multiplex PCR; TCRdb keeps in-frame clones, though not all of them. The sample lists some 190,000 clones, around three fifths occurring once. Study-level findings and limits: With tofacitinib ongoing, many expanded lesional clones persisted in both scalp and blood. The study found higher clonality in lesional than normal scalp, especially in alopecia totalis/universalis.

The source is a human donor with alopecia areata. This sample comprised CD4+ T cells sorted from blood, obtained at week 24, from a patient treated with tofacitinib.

The CDR3 DNA sequence: TGTGTTTCGCAAGGGAGGAACACCGGGGAGCTGTTTTTT. It specifies CVSQGRNTGELFF. The V gene is TRBV2, the J gene TRBJ2-2, with D possibly matching TRBD2 (5 bases). In germline, CDR1 is SNHLY, CDR2 FYNNEI. The CDR3 spans 13 residues.